This T cell receptor beta chain was sequenced in a study of blood T cell repertoires in COVID-19. Authors' data handling: Reference gene primer amplification in the assay estimated nucleated cell counts. Only in-frame clones appear in the TCRdb table, and some are missing; sequencing was by immunoSEQ multiplex PCR. The D gene and trimming were derived from the DNA, and the V and J assignments and clone size from that table. The sample gives about 240,000 clones, roughly 89% of which show up once; about 2.5% is in the top ten. V dropped 0 bases and J dropped 8; count of bases not matched to a gene: 12. There are 17 residues in the CDR3. CDR1 is GTSNPN and CDR2 is SVGIG in the germline V gene (reference sequence).

The sample consisted of PBMCs or T cells enriched from blood (not recorded which). The J gene is TRBJ2-1, the V gene TRBV30, with TRBD1 identical over 11 bases. This TCR was sampled from a woman under 40 with acute COVID-19. CDR3 amino acids: CAWSVLQPGQGDYEQFF. The DNA of the CDR3 is TGTGCCTGGAGTGTTTTACAGCCGGGACAGGGGGACTATGAGCAGTTCTTC.